This record covers a single TCR beta chain. Its antigen remains unknown. This entry is derived from a study of STAT5B mutations in CD4+ large granular lymphocyte leukemia. Study-level results: Patient CD4-sorted repertoires looked more clonal than healthy CD4+ repertoires, even without putative leukemic clones.

The assay was run at survey level. Data came from immunoSEQ multiplex PCR; TCRdb stores just in-frame clones and leaves some out. Among 30,000 or so clones listed, more than 65% were seen once. The germline V gene encodes CDR1 SGHAT and CDR2 FQDESV (reference sequence). Trimming took 3 bases from V and 0 from J, leaving 14 bases between them. The CDR3 has 16 amino acids. This chain joins TRBV11-1 and TRBJ1-1; D unresolved. Sequencing was carried out using CD4+ T cells from blood buffy coats. The source of this sequence is a human donor in good health. The CDR3 loop reads CASSFKPLVMNTEAFF. The CDR3 DNA follows: TGTGCCAGCAGCTTTAAACCCTTGGTAATGAACACTGAAGCTTTCTTT.